The sequence of this TCR beta chain was determined in a study of identical twins (dated by TCRdb to the mid-2010s). Study-wide context: To test whether fetal clonotypes persist, the study used deep sequencing on TCR alpha and beta repertoires from monozygotic twins, unrelated adults of various ages, and cord blood. To rule out contamination, the twin experiments were replicated at different times with different library preparation protocols.

This clonotype was recorded at least ten times. Its target antigen remains unknown. No much larger clone is present one base from it, and per-base qualities are unavailable. The library was generated by 5' RACE. TCRdb lists the instrument as Illumina HiSeq 2000. Template switching introduced a universal primer binding site; the final cDNA contained a unique molecular identifier, enabling accurate counting of TCR cDNA molecules. Specific primers in the conserved constant-segment region were used to synthesize first-strand cDNA for TCR alpha and beta chains. To control for contamination, every cDNA library was double barcoded, receiving both a SMART-Mk sample barcode and Illumina barcodes. TruSeq adapter sequences and Illumina sample barcodes were added in two successive PCR steps. Sequencing of the TCR alpha and beta cDNA libraries was done on the Illumina HiSeq platform using custom primers. The source study handled its data this way. MiGEC processed the raw reads to extract unique molecular identifiers, while MiXCR was used to determine the CDR3 positions. For each individual, recombination models were inferred using an EM algorithm with the repgenHMM and IGoR tools. The tcR package in R was used for shared clonotype analysis, with sharing normalized by the product of cloneset sizes. Out-of-frame nonproductive sequences were analyzed to study raw recombination free of thymic and clonal selection effects. Clones were called with MiXCR by TCRdb after fastp trimmed the public reads at Q25, and only in-frame beta chains were retained. Each entry is one CDR3 protein sequence, shown with its most common DNA and genes. These V and J calls derive from TCRdb rather than the authors' analysis. In this sample the table shows about 530,000 distinct CDR3 sequences, 20% to 25% of which occur a single time. 0.45% to 0.5% of the sample is held by the ten biggest clonotypes.

V lost 6 bases and J lost 7 bases, and the count of bases not matched to a germline gene is 10. From the cysteine up to the phenylalanine, the CDR3 has a length of 15 residues. Here the CDR3 DNA is all that survives: 45 bases in frame from base 1. General conclusions and limits of the study: Zero-insertion analyses could be partly confounded by invariant T cells such as MAIT and iNKT, although diverse VJ usage argued against such confounding for most clonotypes. Compared with coincidental sharing between unrelated individuals, out-of-frame TCR alpha sequences shared between twins showed an excess of sequences with low generation probability. In monozygotic twins, recombination models systematically underestimated out-of-frame TCR alpha sharing, but the models matched the sharing seen between unrelated individuals. Abundant cord blood beta clonotypes carried fewer insertions; young adult naive repertoires showed a weaker similar trend, while memory repertoires showed none. Excess twin sharing in beta out-of-frame sequences was weaker because fewer shared sequences lowered the signal-to-noise ratio. Because the same donors could not be followed over many years, the conclusions relied on cross-sectional statistical analysis.

Every donor in the study was a healthy Caucasian. Three pairs of female monozygotic twins, all aged about 18 to 30 years, were included in the twin cohort. Positive isolation kits from Invitrogen were used to isolate CD4+ and CD8+ T cell populations. The sample was also linked to a second study, of yellow fever vaccine responses in identical twins. The second study reports: The T cell response to vaccination in identical twins was reported by the authors to appear partly convergent and partly personalized. Focusing on identical twins, the study followed the T cell clones that responded to the vaccine, and did so with precision.

Sequencing was done on a sample of CD4+ T cells sorted from blood. The source is a woman under 30 in good health. The chain is encoded by TRBV12-3 or TRBV12-4 joined to TRBJ1-2, and TRBD1 matches 11 of the central bases. The DNA sequence is TGTGCCAGCAGCCCGCAAGCCGGGACAGGGGGTGGCTACACCTTC. Its product reads: CASSPQAGTGGGYTF.